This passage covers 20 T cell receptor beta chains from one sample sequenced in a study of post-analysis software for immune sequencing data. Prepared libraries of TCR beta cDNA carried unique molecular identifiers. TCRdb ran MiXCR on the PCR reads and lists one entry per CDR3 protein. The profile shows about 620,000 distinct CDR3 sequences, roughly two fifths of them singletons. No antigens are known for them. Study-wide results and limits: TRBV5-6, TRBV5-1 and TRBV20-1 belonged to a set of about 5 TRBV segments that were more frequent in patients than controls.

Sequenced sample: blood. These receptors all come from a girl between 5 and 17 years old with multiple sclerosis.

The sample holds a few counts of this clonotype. CDR3: CASYQPQHF. As DNA, the CDR3 is TGTGCCAGTTATCAGCCCCAGCATTTT. The chain couples TRBV6-5 to TRBJ1-5; D not certain. Trimming cost V 9 bases and J 5 bases, with 2 bases left between them. Germline lookup yields CDR1 MNHEY and CDR2 SVGAGI. The CDR3 is made up of 9 amino acids.

The CDR3 is CAISETGTGGETQYF. The CDR3 DNA is TGTGCCATCAGTGAGACCGGGACAGGGGGAGAGACCCAGTACTTC. V usage is TRBV10-3 and J usage is TRBJ2-5, with 11 bases identical to TRBD1. V shed 2 bases and J 4 bases; nucleotides not matched to a gene: 3. The germline CDR1 and CDR2 sequences are ENHRY and SYGVKD. This CDR3 contains 15 residues.

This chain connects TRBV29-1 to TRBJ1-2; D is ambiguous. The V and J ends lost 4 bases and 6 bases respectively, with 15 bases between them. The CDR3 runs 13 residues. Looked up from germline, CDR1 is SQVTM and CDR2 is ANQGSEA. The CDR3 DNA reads TGCAGCGTTGCTACTCGCCTTCTGAATGGCTACACCTTC. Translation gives CSVATRLLNGYTF.

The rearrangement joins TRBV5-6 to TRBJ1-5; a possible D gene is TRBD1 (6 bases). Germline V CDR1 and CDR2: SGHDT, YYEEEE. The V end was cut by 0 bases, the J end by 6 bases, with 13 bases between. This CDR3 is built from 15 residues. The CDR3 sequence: CASSLGGALSQPQHF. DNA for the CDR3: TGTGCCAGCAGCTTGGGGGGGGCGCTGAGTCAGCCCCAGCATTTT. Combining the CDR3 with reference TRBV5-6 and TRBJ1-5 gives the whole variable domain DAGVTQSPTHLIKTRGQQVTLRCSPKSGHDTVSWYQQALGQGPQFIFQYYEEEERQRGNFPDRFSGHQFPNYSSELNVNALLLGDSALYLCASSLGGALSQPQHFGDGTRLSIL.

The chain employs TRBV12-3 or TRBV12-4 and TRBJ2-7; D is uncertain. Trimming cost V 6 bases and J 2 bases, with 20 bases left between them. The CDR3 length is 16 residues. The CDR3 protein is CASSADVETIPYEQYF. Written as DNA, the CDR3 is TGTGCCAGCAGCGCAGACGTGGAGACGATTCCCTACGAGCAGTACTTC.

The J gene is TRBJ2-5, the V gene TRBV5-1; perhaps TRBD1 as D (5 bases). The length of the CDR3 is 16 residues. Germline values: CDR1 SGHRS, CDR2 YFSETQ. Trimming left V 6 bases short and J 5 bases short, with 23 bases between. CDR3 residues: CASIKSGTGLRETQYF. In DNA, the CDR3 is TGCGCCAGCATAAAATCAGGAACAGGCCTACGGGAGACCCAGTACTTC. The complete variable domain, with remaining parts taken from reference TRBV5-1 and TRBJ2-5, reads KAGVTQTPRYLIKTRGQQVTLSCSPISGHRSVSWYQQTPGQGLQFLFEYFSETQRNKGNFPGRFSGRQFSNSRSEMNVSTLELGDSALYLCASIKSGTGLRETQYFGPGTRLLVL.

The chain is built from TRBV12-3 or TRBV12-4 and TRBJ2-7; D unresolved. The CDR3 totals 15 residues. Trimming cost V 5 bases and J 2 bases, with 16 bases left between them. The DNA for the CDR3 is TGTGCCAGCAGTCCCGACTCCCGTGGGACCTACGAGCAGTACTTC. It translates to CASSPDSRGTYEQYF.

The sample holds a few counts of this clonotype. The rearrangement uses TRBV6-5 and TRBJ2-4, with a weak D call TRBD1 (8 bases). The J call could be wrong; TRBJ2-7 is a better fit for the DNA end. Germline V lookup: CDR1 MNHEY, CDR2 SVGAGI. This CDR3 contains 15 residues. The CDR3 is CASRIYRGGCYEQYF. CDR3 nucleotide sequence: TGTGCCAGCAGAATATACAGGGGGGGGTGTTACGAGCAGTACTTC.

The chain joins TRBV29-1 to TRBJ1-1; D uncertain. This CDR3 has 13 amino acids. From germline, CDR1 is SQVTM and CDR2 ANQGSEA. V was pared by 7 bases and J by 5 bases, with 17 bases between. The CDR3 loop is CSESGPLGTEAFF. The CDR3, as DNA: TGCAGCGAGAGCGGGCCCCTCGGGACTGAAGCTTTCTTT.

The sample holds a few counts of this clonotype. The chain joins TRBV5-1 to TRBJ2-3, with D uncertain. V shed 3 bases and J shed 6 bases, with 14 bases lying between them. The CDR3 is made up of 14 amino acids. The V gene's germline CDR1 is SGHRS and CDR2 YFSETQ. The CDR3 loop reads CASSSRASGDTQYF. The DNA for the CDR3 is TGCGCCAGCAGCTCTCGGGCGTCGGGCGATACGCAGTATTTT. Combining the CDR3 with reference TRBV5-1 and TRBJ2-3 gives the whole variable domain KAGVTQTPRYLIKTRGQQVTLSCSPISGHRSVSWYQQTPGQGLQFLFEYFSETQRNKGNFPGRFSGRQFSNSRSEMNVSTLELGDSALYLCASSSRASGDTQYFGPGTRLTVL.

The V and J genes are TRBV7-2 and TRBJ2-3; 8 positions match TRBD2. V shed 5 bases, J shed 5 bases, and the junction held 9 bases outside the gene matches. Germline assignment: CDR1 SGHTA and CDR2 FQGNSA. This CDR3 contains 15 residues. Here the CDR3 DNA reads TGTGCCAGCAGCCAAGAGGCGGGGGGAGGAGATACGCAGTATTTT. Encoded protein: CASSQEAGGGDTQYF. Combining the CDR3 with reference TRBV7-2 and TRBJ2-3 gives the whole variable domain GAGVSQSPSNKVTEKGKDVELRCDPISGHTALYWYRQSLGQGLEFLIYFQGNSAPDKSGLPSDRFSAERTGGSVSTLTIQRTQQEDSAVYLCASSQEAGGGDTQYFGPGTRLTVL.

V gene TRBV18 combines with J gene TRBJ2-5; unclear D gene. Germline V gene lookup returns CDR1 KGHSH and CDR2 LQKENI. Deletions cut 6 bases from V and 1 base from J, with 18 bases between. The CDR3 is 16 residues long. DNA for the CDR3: TGTGCCAGCTCCCCCCAGGTGTCACAGCCCCAAGAGACCCAGTACTTC. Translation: CASSPQVSQPQETQYF.

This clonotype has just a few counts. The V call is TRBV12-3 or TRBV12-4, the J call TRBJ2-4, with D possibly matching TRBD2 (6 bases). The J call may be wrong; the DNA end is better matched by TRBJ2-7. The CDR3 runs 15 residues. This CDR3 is CASKGTGLNSYEQYF. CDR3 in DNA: TGTGCCAGCAAGGGGACTGGACTAAACTCCTACGAGCAGTACTTC.

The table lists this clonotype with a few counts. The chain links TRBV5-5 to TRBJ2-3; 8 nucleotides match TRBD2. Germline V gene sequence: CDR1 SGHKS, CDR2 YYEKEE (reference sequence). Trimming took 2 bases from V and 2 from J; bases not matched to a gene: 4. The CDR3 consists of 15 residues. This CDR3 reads CASSFQRENTDTQYF. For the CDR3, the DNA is TGTGCCAGCAGCTTTCAGCGGGAGAACACAGATACGCAGTATTTT.

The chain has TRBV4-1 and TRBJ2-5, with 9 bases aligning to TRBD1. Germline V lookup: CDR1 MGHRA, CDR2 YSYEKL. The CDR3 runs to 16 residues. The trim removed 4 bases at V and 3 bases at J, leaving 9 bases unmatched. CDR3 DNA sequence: TGCGCCAGCAGCCTCTTACAGGGGGCGCTGGAAGAGACCCAGTACTTC. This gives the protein CASSLLQGALEETQYF.

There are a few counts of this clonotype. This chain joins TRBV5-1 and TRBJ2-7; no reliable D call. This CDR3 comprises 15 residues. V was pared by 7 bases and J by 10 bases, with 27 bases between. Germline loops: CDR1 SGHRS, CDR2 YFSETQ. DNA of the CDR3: TGCGCCAGCGGTCCTTCCTCGACCGTTCTCTCGGCCCAGTACTTC. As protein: CASGPSSTVLSAQYF.

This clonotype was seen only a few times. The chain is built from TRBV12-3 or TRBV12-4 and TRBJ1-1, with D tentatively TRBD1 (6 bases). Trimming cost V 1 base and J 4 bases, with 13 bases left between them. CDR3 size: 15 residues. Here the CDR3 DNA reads TGTGCCAGCAGTTTAGGGGGGGCGAGGGGCACTGAAGCTTTCTTT. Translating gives CASSLGGARGTEAFF.

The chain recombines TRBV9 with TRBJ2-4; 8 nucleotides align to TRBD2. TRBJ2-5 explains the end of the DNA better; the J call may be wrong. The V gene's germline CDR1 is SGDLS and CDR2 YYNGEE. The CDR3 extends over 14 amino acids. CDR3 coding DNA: TGTGCCAGCAGCGTAGGGGGACTAGTCGAGACCCAGTACTTC. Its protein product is CASSVGGLVETQYF.

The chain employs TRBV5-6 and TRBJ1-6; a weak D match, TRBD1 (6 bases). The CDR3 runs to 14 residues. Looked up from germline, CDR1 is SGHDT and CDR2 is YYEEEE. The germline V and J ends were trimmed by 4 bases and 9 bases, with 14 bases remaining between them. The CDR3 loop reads CASSNRVHGSPLHF. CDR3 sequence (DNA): TGTGCCAGCAGCAACAGGGTCCACGGTTCACCCCTCCACTTT.

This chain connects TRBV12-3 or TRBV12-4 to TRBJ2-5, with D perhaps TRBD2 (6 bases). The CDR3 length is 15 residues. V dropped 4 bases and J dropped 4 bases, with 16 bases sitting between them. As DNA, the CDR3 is TGTGCCAGCAGTTCGGCCGGGGACTGGCGAGAGACCCAGTACTTC. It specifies CASSSAGDWRETQYF.